This T cell receptor beta chain originates from a study of cytomegalovirus exposure and HLA in healthy donors. It was with 60 Vbeta and 13 Jbeta primers that the PCR ran. Clones were read by immunoSEQ multiplex PCR, and TCRdb kept only the in-frame ones, dropping some. The sample holds roughly 120,000 clones, about 79% seen once. This clone was seen a single time. This clonotype was sampled from a young woman in good health and CMV-seropositive. The material sequenced was PBMCs.

In DNA form, the CDR3 reads TGTGCCAGCAGCGGGGATTACCGAGCGGGGGGTACCTCCTACAATGAGCAGTTCTTC. Translated: CASSGDYRAGGTSYNEQFF. J is TRBJ2-1 and V is TRBV9; 9 nucleotides line up with TRBD2. The germline CDR1 and CDR2 sequences are SGDLS and YYNGEE. V lost 3 bases and J lost 0; bases outside the gene matches: 13. The CDR3 has 19 amino acids.